A selection of T cell receptor beta chains follows, all from one sample in a study of T-cell memory formation after mild COVID-19. One entry per CDR3 protein results from TCRdb running MiXCR on the 5' RACE reads. This sample has a few hundred thousand distinct CDR3 sequences; just under 20% occur once, and the top ten carry under 25%. The sequencing sample was made of PBMCs or a T cell subset sorted from them (not recorded which). All receptors come from a man in his late teens or twenties who had mild COVID-19 (a few samples of this study predate the infection). Cell type and time point are not known. CDR3s include the opening cysteine and the closing phenylalanine or tryptophan. The order of the fields is D gene, V gene, J gene, clone size, CDR3 DNA, CDR3 protein. D genes are given only for firm matches. Size tells how often a clone was seen (once, few, many) or the class of an expanded clone, and some rows leave it out.

>.|TRBV4-1|TRBJ1-6|.
TGCGCCAGCAGCCAAGACGGGACACGGGCAGTCCACTTT
CASSQDGTRAVHF
>.|TRBV7-9|TRBJ1-1|few
TGTGCCAGCAGCGAATCTCCAGGGAACACTGAAGCTTTCTTT
CASSESPGNTEAFF
>.|TRBV4-3|TRBJ2-4|.
TGCGCCAGCAGCCCCATAGGGGGGGGTTCTGTAGACATTCAGTACTTC
CASSPIGGGSVDIQYF
>.|TRBV7-2|TRBJ2-1|few
TGTGCCAGCAGCCCCCGTAATAGACTAAACAATGAGCAGTTCTTC
CASSPRNRLNNEQFF
>TRBD1|TRBV11-2|TRBJ2-1|.
TGTGCCAGCAGCTTGATGGGACAGGGTTTGTACAATGAGCAGTTCTTC
CASSLMGQGLYNEQFF
>.|TRBV24-1|TRBJ1-1|few
TGTGCCACCGCCGGGGACACTGAAGCTTTCTTT
CATAGDTEAFF
>.|TRBV12-3/TRBV12-4|TRBJ2-2|few
TGTGCCAGCAGTTTCCTTGGCGGGTGGAACACCGGGGAGCTGTTTTTT
CASSFLGGWNTGELFF
>.|TRBV9|TRBJ2-2|few
TGTGCCAGCAGCGTAGGACTCACTAACACCGGGGAGCTGTTTTTT
CASSVGLTNTGELFF
>TRBD2|TRBV5-1|TRBJ2-7|.
TGCGCCAGCAGCTCGGGTCTAGCGGGGGGGCCCTACGAGCAGTACTTC
CASSSGLAGGPYEQYF
>TRBD2|TRBV13|TRBJ2-2|.
TGTGCCAGCAGCCTAATCTGGGCTAGCGGGTCCACCGGGGAGCTGTTTTTT
CASSLIWASGSTGELFF
>.|TRBV7-3|TRBJ2-2|few
TGTGCCAGCAGCTTAACTGCGGGGTCCGGGGAGCTGTTTTTT
CASSLTAGSGELFF
>.|TRBV20-1|TRBJ1-1|.
TGCAGTGCTAGAGCTCGACTTAAAGCTTTCTTT
CSARARLKAFF
>.|TRBV5-1|TRBJ2-3|few
TGCGCCAGCAGCTCCCGGGAAGCTCGGCGGGGAGATACGCAGTATTTT
CASSSREARRGDTQYF
>.|TRBV4-1|TRBJ2-5|.
TGCGCCAGCAGCCAAGGATCACTGGGACGAGAGACCCAGTACTTC
CASSQGSLGRETQYF
>TRBD1|TRBV11-3|TRBJ2-2|.
TGTGCCAGCAGTCTCCGGGACAGGGTCAACACCGGGGAGCTGTTTTTT
CASSLRDRVNTGELFF
>.|TRBV6-2/TRBV6-3|TRBJ2-2|few
TGTGCCAGCAGTTACGGGCCGCTGGGGCTGTTTTTT
CASSYGPLGLFF
>.|TRBV5-1|TRBJ1-4|.
TGCGCCAGCAGCCCTGTGGACGGACCCTCATCGGTAACTAATGAAAAACTGTTTTTT
CASSPVDGPSSVTNEKLFF
>.|TRBV4-3|TRBJ2-7|few
TGCGCCAGCAGCCTAGTAACAGGGCACGAGCAGTACTTC
CASSLVTGHEQYF
>.|TRBV29-1|TRBJ1-4|once
TGCAGCGCCCAGACAGGAAACCGCCGCGTGCTGTTTTTT
CSAQTGNRRVLFF
>.|TRBV12-3/TRBV12-4|TRBJ2-2|.
TGTGCCAGCAGTTTAGAGGCGGACCGGTACACCGGGGAGCTGTTTTTT
CASSLEADRYTGELFF
>.|TRBV7-3|TRBJ2-7|few
TGTGCCAGCAGCTTAAGCAGGGACGACGAGCAGTACTTC
CASSLSRDDEQYF
>.|TRBV29-1|TRBJ2-2|few
TGCAGCCCAAGGGGAGGTCCCAACGCCGGGGAGCTGTTTTTT
CSPRGGPNAGELFF